This T cell receptor (beta chain) was identified in a study of T cells in Graves' hyperthyroidism and ophthalmopathy. The CDR3 regions of TCR beta were amplified from RNA transcripts. An initial round of RT-PCR targeting the TCR CDR3 relied on the HTBI primer set. TCRdb re-analysed the multiplex PCR reads in MiXCR, keeping a single row per CDR3 protein. This sample has approximately 260,000 distinct CDR3 sequences, with roughly 15% found just once. CDR3 length: 13 amino acids. Germline lookup yields CDR1 GTSNPN and CDR2 SVGIG (reference sequence). The trim removed 4 bases at V and 5 bases at J, leaving 5 bases unmatched. The study excluded patients with uncontrolled infection, other autoimmune disease, pregnancy or lactation. Thyroid ultrasound and orbital computed tomography, with clinical symptoms and serum thyroxine and TRAb, informed diagnoses. Predating any ophthalmopathy symptoms, the blood sample was taken at first hyperthyroidism diagnosis.

General study results and limits: By a 13 V-J model, ophthalmopathy was set apart from stable hyperthyroidism.

This clonotype was seen ten or more times. No antigen is known for it. The sample consisted of blood. The TCR originated in a woman aged 45 to 65 with Graves' hyperthyroidism that later progressed to Graves' ophthalmopathy. This sequence joins TRBV30 and TRBJ2-5; 9 bases align to TRBD1. The CDR3, as DNA: TGTGCCTGGAATCGACAGGGGGGGGAGACCCAGTACTTC. Translation: CAWNRQGGETQYF.